Presented here are 8 T cell receptor beta chains from one specimen sequenced in a study of CD8+CD57+ T cells in acquired aplastic anemia. Profiles of TCR beta VDJ and CDR3 were generated from a genomic DNA template. TCRdb re-derived calls from the reads in MiXCR, one entry per CDR3 protein. The sample shows 150,000 to 200,000 distinct CDR3 sequences, about three fifths of them seen only once. The sequenced sample consisted of sorted CD4+, CD8+, or CD8+CD57+ T cells (not recorded which) from PBMCs. The receptors were gathered from a human donor with severe aplastic anemia or a healthy control (not recorded which).

The J gene is TRBJ1-1, the V gene TRBV6-4; 9 nucleotides match TRBD1. This CDR3 spans 15 amino acids. Germline V CDR1 and CDR2: MRHNA, SNTAGT. J gave up 0 bases and V 6 bases, and 5 bases lay outside the gene matches. The CDR3, as DNA: TGTGCCAGCAGCGCCGGGACAGGGTTGAACACTGAAGCTTTCTTT. This gives the protein CASSAGTGLNTEAFF.

This clonotype has just a few counts. The chain employs TRBV7-2 and TRBJ1-1, with 9 bases lining up with TRBD1. Trimming cost V 5 bases and J 5 bases; bases outside gene matches: 9. Germline V lookup: CDR1 SGHTA, CDR2 FQGNSA. This CDR3 contains 15 residues. CDR3 DNA: TGTGCCAGCAGCCTTCGGGACAGGGCTACGACTGAAGCTTTCTTT. Protein sequence: CASSLRDRATTEAFF.

This clonotype came up a few times. The J gene is TRBJ2-7, the V gene TRBV7-6; D possibly corresponds to TRBD1 (5 bases). This CDR3 contains 15 residues. Trimming cost V 3 bases and J 2 bases, with 14 bases left between them. Germline CDR1 SGHVS, CDR2 FNYEAQ. The CDR3 spells CASSFRLGATYEQYF. CDR3 nucleotide sequence: TGTGCCAGCAGCTTTAGATTAGGGGCCACCTACGAGCAGTACTTC.

The chain recombines TRBV9 with TRBJ1-1; D is ambiguous. Germline CDR1 SGDLS, CDR2 YYNGEE. V was shortened by 0 bases and J by 3 bases, with 9 bases between the two germline ends. The CDR3 is 14 amino acids. CDR3: CASSVDVRDTEAFF. The CDR3 nucleotides are TGTGCCAGCAGCGTAGACGTCCGGGACACTGAAGCTTTCTTT.

V usage is TRBV7-9 and J usage is TRBJ2-1; 9 positions agree with TRBD2. V lost 6 bases and J lost 0; bases outside the gene matches: 12. The CDR3 consists of 18 residues. Germline CDR1 is SEHNR and CDR2 is FQNEAQ (reference sequence). The CDR3: CASSESGSGGYSYNEQFF. As DNA, the CDR3 is TGTGCCAGCAGTGAATCGGGTAGCGGGGGCTACTCCTACAATGAGCAGTTCTTC. Full variable domain (outside the CDR3, taken from reference TRBV7-9 and TRBJ2-1): DTGVSQNPRHKITKRGQNVTFRCDPISEHNRLYWYRQTLGQGPEFLTYFQNEAQLEKSRLLSDRFSAERPKGSFSTLEIQRTEQGDSAMYLCASSESGSGGYSYNEQFFGPGTRLTVL.

The chain links TRBV9 to TRBJ2-1; unclear D gene. The CDR3 is made up of 14 amino acids. With 3 bases removed from V and 5 bases from J, the gap between germline ends came to 12 bases. Germline CDR1 SGDLS, CDR2 YYNGEE. CDR3 region: CASSGPLTHNEQFF. CDR3 in DNA: TGTGCCAGCAGCGGACCTCTGACACACAATGAGCAGTTCTTC.

The chain is built from TRBV10-1 and TRBJ2-7; TRBD1 agrees at 10 bases. Germline V lookup: CDR1 WNHNN, CDR2 SYGVQD (reference sequence). The ends lost 4 bases at V and 6 bases at J; junction bases unmatched: 12. CDR3 size: 16 residues. The CDR3 sequence: CASSASPGQGFREQYF. Written as DNA, the CDR3 is TGCGCCAGCAGTGCTAGCCCGGGACAGGGGTTCCGCGAGCAGTACTTC.

The chain joins TRBV20-1 to TRBJ2-7; perhaps TRBD2 as D (6 bases). Germline assignment: CDR1 DFQATT and CDR2 SNEGSKA (reference sequence). The length of the CDR3 is 11 residues. The ends were cut back, 4 bases at V and 6 bases at J, with 10 bases in the middle. CDR3 coding DNA: TGCAGTGCTATTATGGGGGGCGAGCAGTACTTC. Its translation: CSAIMGGEQYF.